The entry below gives a single T cell receptor (beta chain) sequence along with its context. In the original workflow: Amplification with reference gene primers provided the estimates of nucleated cell counts. Data came from immunoSEQ multiplex PCR; TCRdb stores just in-frame clones and leaves some out. The V and J calls and clone size come from that table; D and trimming were worked out from the DNA. The data hold around 310,000 clones, with around 90% observed a single time. Seattle-derived patients entered the study during active infection and were followed longitudinally. This sample is drawn from a study of blood T cell repertoires in COVID-19. Overall study: The cDNA or gDNA used as material had been derived from T cells, B-cell-depleted T cells, or PBMCs.

The germline V gene encodes CDR1 SGHNT and CDR2 YYREEE (reference sequence). Losses at the gene ends were 3 bases for V and 2 bases for J; bases not matched to a gene: 9. The CDR3 runs to 17 residues. This chain connects TRBV5-4 to TRBJ2-7; 12 positions agree with TRBD2. Sequenced: peripheral blood. The sequence derives from a woman aged 40 to 49 with COVID-19, enrolled during active disease. The CDR3 is CASSSGTSGFPTYEQYF. CDR3 in DNA: TGTGCCAGCAGCTCCGGGACTAGCGGGTTTCCTACCTACGAGCAGTACTTC.